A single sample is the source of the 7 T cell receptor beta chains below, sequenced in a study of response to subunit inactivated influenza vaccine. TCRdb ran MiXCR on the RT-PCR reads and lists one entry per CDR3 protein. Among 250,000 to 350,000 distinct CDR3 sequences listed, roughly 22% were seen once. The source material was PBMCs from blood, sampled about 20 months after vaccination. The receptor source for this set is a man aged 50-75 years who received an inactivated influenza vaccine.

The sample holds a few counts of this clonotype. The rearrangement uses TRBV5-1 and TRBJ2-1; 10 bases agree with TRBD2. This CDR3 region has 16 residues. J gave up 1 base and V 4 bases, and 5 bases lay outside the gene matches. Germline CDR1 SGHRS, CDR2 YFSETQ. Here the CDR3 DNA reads TGCGCCAGCAGCCCCAATAGCGGGGGGTCCTACAATGAGCAGTTCTTC. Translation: CASSPNSGGSYNEQFF. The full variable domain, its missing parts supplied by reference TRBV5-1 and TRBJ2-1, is KAGVTQTPRYLIKTRGQQVTLSCSPISGHRSVSWYQQTPGQGLQFLFEYFSETQRNKGNFPGRFSGRQFSNSRSEMNVSTLELGDSALYLCASSPNSGGSYNEQFFGPGTRLTVL.

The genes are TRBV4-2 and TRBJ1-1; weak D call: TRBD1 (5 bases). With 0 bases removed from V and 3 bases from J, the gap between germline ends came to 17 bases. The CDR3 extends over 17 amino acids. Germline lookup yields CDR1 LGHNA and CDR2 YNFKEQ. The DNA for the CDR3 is TGTGCCAGCAGCCAAGATCGTGGCCGGGGACTAGACACTGAAGCTTTCTTT. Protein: CASSQDRGRGLDTEAFF.

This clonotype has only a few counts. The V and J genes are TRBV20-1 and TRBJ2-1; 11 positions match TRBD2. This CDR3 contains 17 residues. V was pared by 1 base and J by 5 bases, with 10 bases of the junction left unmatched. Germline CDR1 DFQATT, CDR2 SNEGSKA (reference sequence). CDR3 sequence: CSARGSLAGGSNNEQFF. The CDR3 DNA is TGCAGTGCTAGAGGAAGCTTAGCGGGAGGGTCAAACAATGAGCAGTTCTTC.

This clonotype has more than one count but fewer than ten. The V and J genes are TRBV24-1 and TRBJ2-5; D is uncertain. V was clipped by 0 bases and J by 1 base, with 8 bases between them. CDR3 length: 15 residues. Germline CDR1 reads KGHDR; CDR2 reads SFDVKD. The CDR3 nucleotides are TGTGCCACCAGTGATTTGACCGACACCCAAGAGACCCAGTACTTC. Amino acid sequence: CATSDLTDTQETQYF.

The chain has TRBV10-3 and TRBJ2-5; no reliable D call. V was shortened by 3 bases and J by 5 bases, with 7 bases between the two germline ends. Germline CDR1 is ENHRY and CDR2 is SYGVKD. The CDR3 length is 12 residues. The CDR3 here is CAISDMGETQYF. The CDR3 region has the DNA TGTGCCATCAGTGACATGGGTGAGACCCAGTACTTC.

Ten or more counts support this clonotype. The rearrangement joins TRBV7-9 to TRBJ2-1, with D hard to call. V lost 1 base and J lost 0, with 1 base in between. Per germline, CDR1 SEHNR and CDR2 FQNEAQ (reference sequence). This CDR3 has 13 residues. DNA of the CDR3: TGTGCCAGCAGCTTAGACTCCTACAATGAGCAGTTCTTC. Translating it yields CASSLDSYNEQFF.

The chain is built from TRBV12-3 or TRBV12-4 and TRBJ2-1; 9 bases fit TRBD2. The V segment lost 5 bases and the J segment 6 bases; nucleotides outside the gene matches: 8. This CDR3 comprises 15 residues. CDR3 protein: CASSLRGGRANEQFF. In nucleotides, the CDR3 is TGTGCCAGCAGTCTCCGTGGCGGGAGGGCCAATGAGCAGTTCTTC.